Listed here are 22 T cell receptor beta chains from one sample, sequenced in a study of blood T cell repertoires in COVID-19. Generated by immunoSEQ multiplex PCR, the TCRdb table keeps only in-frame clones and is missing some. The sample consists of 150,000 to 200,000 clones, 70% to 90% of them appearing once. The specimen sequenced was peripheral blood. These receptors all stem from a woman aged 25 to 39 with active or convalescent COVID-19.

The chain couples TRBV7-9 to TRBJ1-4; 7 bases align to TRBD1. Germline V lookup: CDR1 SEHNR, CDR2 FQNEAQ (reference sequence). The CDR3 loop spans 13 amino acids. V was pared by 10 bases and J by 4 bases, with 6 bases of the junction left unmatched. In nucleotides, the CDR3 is TGTGCCATCCAGGGACAGAGTAATGAAAAACTGTTTTTT. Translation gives CAIQGQSNEKLFF. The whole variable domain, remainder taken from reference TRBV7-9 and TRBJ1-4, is DTGVSQNPRHKITKRGQNVTFRCDPISEHNRLYWYRQTLGQGPEFLTYFQNEAQLEKSRLLSDRFSAERPKGSFSTLEIQRTEQGDSAMYLCAIQGQSNEKLFFGSGTQLSVL.

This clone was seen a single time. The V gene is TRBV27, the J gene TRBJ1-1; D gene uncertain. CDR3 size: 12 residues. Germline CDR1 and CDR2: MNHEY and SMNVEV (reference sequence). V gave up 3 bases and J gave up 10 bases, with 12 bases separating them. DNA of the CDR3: TGTGCCAGCAGTTTTAGAGGATCAGCAGCTTTCTTT. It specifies CASSFRGSAAFF.

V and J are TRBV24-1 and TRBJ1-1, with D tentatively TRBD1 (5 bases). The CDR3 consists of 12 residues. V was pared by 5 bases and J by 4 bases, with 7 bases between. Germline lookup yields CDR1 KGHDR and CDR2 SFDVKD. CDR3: CATSAQGTEAFF. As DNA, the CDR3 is TGTGCCACCAGTGCCCAGGGCACTGAAGCTTTCTTT.

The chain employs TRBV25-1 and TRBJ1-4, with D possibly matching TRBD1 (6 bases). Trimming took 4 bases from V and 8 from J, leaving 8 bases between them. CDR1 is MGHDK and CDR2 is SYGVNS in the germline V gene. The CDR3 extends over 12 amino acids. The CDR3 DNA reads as TGTGCCAGCAGTGGGGGGCCGGAAAAACTGTTTTTT. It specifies CASSGGPEKLFF.

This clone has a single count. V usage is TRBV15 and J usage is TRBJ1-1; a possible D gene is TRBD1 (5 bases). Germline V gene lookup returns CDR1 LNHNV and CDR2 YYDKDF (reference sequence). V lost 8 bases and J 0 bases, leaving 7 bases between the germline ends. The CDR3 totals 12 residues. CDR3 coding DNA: TGTGCCACCCGACAGCTGAACACTGAAGCTTTCTTT. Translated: CATRQLNTEAFF.

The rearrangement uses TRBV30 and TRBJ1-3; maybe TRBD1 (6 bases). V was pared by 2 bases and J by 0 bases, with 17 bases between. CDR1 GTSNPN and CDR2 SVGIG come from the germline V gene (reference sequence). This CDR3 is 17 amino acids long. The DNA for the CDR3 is TGTGCCTGGAGTACCCGGACAGCCCTGAGCTCTGGAAACACCATATATTTT. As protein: CAWSTRTALSSGNTIYF.

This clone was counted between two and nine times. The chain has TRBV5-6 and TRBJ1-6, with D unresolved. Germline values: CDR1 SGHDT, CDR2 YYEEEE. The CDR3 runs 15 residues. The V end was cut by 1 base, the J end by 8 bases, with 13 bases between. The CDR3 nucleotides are TGTGCCAGCAGCTTGTCTTCCCTTCGGGATTCACCCCTCCACTTT. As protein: CASSLSSLRDSPLHF.

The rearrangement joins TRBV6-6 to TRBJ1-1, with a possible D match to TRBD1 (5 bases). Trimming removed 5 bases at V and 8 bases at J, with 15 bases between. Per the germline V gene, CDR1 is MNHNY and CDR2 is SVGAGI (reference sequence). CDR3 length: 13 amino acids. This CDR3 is CASSPQGTEEAFF. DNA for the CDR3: TGTGCCAGCAGTCCTCAGGGCACGGAGGAAGCTTTCTTT.

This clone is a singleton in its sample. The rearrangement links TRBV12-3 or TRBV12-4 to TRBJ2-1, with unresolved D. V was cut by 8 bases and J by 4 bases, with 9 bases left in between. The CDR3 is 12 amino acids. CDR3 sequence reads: CASCPRYNEQFF. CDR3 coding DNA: TGTGCCAGCTGCCCCAGGTACAATGAGCAGTTCTTC.

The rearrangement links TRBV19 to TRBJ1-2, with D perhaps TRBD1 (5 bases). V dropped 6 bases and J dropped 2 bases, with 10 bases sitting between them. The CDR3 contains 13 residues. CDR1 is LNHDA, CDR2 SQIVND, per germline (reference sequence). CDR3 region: CASSNQGNYGYTF. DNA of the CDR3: TGTGCCAGTAGCAATCAGGGAAACTATGGCTACACCTTC.

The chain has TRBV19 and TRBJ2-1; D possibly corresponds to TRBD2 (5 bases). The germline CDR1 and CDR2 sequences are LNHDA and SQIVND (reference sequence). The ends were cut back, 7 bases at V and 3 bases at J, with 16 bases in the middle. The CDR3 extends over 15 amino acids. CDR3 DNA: TGTGCCAGTACCACGAACCCTGAGGGCTACAATGAGCAGTTCTTC. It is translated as CASTTNPEGYNEQFF.

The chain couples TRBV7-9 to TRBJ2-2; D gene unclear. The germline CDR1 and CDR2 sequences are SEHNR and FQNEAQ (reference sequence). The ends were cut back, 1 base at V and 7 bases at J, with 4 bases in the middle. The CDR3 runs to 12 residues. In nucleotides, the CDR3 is TGTGCCAGCAGCTTAGTAGTCGGGGAGCTGTTTTTT. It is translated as CASSLVVGELFF. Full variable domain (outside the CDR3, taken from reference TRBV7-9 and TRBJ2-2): DTGVSQNPRHKITKRGQNVTFRCDPISEHNRLYWYRQTLGQGPEFLTYFQNEAQLEKSRLLSDRFSAERPKGSFSTLEIQRTEQGDSAMYLCASSLVVGELFFGEGSRLTVL.

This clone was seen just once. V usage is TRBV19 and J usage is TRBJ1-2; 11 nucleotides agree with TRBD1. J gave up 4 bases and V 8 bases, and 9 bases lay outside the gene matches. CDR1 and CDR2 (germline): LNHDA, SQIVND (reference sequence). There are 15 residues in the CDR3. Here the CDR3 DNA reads TGTGCCAGTGGGATCGGACAGGGGGCCGTCTATGGCTACACCTTC. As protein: CASGIGQGAVYGYTF. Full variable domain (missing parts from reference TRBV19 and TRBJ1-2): DGGITQSPKYLFRKEGQNVTLSCEQNLNHDAMYWYRQDPGQGLRLIYYSQIVNDFQKGDIAEGYSVSREKKESFPLTVTSAQKNPTAFYLCASGIGQGAVYGYTFGSGTRLTVV.

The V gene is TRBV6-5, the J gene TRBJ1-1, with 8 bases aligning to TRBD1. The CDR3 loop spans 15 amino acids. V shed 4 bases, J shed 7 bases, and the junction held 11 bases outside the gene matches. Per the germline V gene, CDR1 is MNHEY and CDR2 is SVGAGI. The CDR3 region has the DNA TGTGCCAGCAGTTCCAGGGGGCTGCGTGAGGGTGAAGCTTTCTTT. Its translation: CASSSRGLREGEAFF.

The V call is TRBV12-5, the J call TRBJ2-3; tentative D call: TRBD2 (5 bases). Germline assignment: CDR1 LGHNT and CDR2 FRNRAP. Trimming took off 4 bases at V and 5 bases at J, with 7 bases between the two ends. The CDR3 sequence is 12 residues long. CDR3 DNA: TGTGCTAGTGGTTCGAGGGTAGATACGCAGTATTTT. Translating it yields CASGSRVDTQYF.

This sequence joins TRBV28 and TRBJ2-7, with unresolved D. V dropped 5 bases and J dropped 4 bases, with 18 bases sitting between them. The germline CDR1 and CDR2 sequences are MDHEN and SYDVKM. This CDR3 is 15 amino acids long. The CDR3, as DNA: TGTGCCAGCAGTCCCCCCGGAAGTTTAGCTTACGAGCAGTACTTC. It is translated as CASSPPGSLAYEQYF.

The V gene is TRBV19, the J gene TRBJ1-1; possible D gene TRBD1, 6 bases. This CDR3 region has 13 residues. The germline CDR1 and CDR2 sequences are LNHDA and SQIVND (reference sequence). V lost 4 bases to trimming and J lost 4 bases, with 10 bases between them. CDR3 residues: CASSTGGATEAFF. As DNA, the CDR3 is TGTGCCAGTAGTACGGGGGGGGCCACTGAAGCTTTCTTT. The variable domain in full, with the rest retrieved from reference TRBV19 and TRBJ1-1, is DGGITQSPKYLFRKEGQNVTLSCEQNLNHDAMYWYRQDPGQGLRLIYYSQIVNDFQKGDIAEGYSVSREKKESFPLTVTSAQKNPTAFYLCASSTGGATEAFFGQGTRLTVV.

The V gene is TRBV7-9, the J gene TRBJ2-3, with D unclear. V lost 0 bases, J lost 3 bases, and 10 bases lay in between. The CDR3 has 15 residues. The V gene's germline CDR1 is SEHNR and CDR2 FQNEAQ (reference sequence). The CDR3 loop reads CASSLAVVATDTQYF. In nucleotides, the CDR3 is TGTGCCAGCAGCTTAGCGGTGGTAGCAACAGATACGCAGTATTTT.

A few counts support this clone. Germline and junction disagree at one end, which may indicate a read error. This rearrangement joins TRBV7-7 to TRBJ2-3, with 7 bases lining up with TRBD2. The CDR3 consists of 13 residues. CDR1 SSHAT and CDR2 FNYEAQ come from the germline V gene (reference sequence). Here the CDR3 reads CASSFGGADTQYF. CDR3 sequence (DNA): TGTGCTAGCAGCTTTGGGGGGGCAGATACGCAGTATTTT.

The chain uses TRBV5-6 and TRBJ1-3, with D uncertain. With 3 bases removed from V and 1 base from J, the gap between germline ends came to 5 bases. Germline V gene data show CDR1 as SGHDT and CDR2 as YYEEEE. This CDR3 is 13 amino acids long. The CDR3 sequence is CASSYTSGNTIYF. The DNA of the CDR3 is TGTGCCAGCAGCTACACGTCTGGAAACACCATATATTTT.

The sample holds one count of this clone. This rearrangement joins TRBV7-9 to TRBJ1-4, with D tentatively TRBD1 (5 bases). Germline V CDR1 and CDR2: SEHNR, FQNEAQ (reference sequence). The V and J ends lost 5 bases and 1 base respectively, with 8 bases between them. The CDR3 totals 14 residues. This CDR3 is CASSRQRTNEKLFF. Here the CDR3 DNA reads TGTGCCAGCAGCAGACAGCGAACTAATGAAAAACTGTTTTTT.

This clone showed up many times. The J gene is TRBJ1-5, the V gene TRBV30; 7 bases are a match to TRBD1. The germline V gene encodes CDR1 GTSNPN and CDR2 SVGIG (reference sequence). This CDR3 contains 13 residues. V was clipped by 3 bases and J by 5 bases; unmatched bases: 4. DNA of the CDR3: TGTGCCTGGAGCAAAACAGGGGATCAGCCCCAGCATTTT. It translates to CAWSKTGDQPQHF.